Listed below are T cell receptor beta chains from one sample, sequenced in a study of blood T cell repertoires in COVID-19. TCRdb's copy holds only in-frame clones and misses some; the assay was immunoSEQ multiplex PCR. The sample shows roughly 130,000 clones, over 75% of them seen only once. Sample: peripheral blood. The receptors derive from a man aged 55-75 years with active or convalescent COVID-19. Each CDR3 is given with its conserved first and last residue. The order of the fields is CDR3 protein, J gene, V gene, CDR3 length.

cdr3_aa: CASRQFSSGGNEQYF
j_call: TRBJ2-7
v_call: TRBV6-5
cdr3_length: 15

cdr3_aa: CASSLARGEGSAQYF
j_call: TRBJ2-5
v_call: TRBV7-6
cdr3_length: 15

cdr3_aa: CASSMGDRDRAYEQYF
j_call: TRBJ2-7
v_call: TRBV27
cdr3_length: 16

cdr3_aa: CAWSAWTGLNTEAFF
j_call: TRBJ1-1
v_call: TRBV30
cdr3_length: 15

cdr3_aa: CASSPLGGGPGYTF
j_call: TRBJ1-2
v_call: TRBV27
cdr3_length: 14

cdr3_aa: CASHFSGGKTQYF
j_call: TRBJ2-5
v_call: TRBV7-2
cdr3_length: 13

cdr3_aa: CASSQGTGGYGYTF
j_call: TRBJ1-2
v_call: TRBV4-3
cdr3_length: 14

cdr3_aa: CASSQETTGETQYF
j_call: TRBJ2-5
v_call: TRBV4-1
cdr3_length: 14

cdr3_aa: CASSPQNRGYEQYF
j_call: TRBJ2-7
v_call: TRBV9
cdr3_length: 14

cdr3_aa: CASSSPGLAGVNEQFF
j_call: TRBJ2-1
v_call: TRBV7-2
cdr3_length: 16

cdr3_aa: CATVTPSRTDTQYF
j_call: TRBJ2-3
v_call: TRBV10-3
cdr3_length: 14

cdr3_aa: CASSQIYEQYF
j_call: TRBJ2-7
v_call: TRBV14
cdr3_length: 11

cdr3_aa: CASSLGRRHGLNQPQHF
j_call: TRBJ1-5
v_call: TRBV7-8
cdr3_length: 17

cdr3_aa: CAGGDRVNTGELFF
j_call: TRBJ2-2
v_call: TRBV28
cdr3_length: 14

cdr3_aa: CASSLRSDEQFF
j_call: TRBJ2-1
v_call: TRBV18
cdr3_length: 12

cdr3_aa: CASSLAGVGETQYF
j_call: TRBJ2-5
v_call: TRBV5-4
cdr3_length: 14

cdr3_aa: CASSYRGGHRGNQPQHF
j_call: TRBJ1-5
v_call: TRBV28
cdr3_length: 17

cdr3_aa: CASSRQLQGTEAFF
j_call: TRBJ1-1
v_call: TRBV28
cdr3_length: 14

cdr3_aa: CASSPLGTSGTDTQYF
j_call: TRBJ2-3
v_call: TRBV18
cdr3_length: 16

cdr3_aa: CASSLARVRNGYTF
j_call: TRBJ1-2
v_call: TRBV28
cdr3_length: 14

cdr3_aa: CASSSNLDWDNEQFF
j_call: TRBJ2-1
v_call: TRBV6-2/TRBV6-3
cdr3_length: 15

cdr3_aa: CSGKRQETQYF
j_call: TRBJ2-5
v_call: TRBV29-1
cdr3_length: 11

cdr3_aa: CASSFWGVAFF
j_call: TRBJ1-1
v_call: TRBV28
cdr3_length: 11

cdr3_aa: CASSEGAGSYEQYF
j_call: TRBJ2-7
v_call: TRBV6-4
cdr3_length: 14

cdr3_aa: CASSEGLSGGEQYF
j_call: TRBJ2-7
v_call: TRBV9
cdr3_length: 14

cdr3_aa: CASSQEARRGYEQYF
j_call: TRBJ2-7
v_call: TRBV4-1
cdr3_length: 15

cdr3_aa: CSVEKNTGTTPQYF
j_call: TRBJ2-3
v_call: TRBV29-1
cdr3_length: 14

cdr3_aa: CASSSFVSTGGVETQYF
j_call: TRBJ2-5
v_call: TRBV27
cdr3_length: 17

cdr3_aa: CASSLDLAAEAFF
j_call: TRBJ1-1
v_call: TRBV11-2
cdr3_length: 13

cdr3_aa: CASSDYPLTGGELFF
j_call: TRBJ2-2
v_call: TRBV4-1
cdr3_length: 15

cdr3_aa: CATLSSGRDEKLFF
j_call: TRBJ1-4
v_call: TRBV28
cdr3_length: 14

cdr3_aa: CASSPGQGAFEQYF
j_call: TRBJ2-7
v_call: TRBV4-3
cdr3_length: 14

cdr3_aa: CASRLDERGDCGGQPQHF
j_call: TRBJ1-5
v_call: TRBV12-2
cdr3_length: 18

cdr3_aa: CASSLSDRGHGYTF
j_call: TRBJ1-2
v_call: TRBV28
cdr3_length: 14

cdr3_aa: CASSLGTGHPYEQYF
j_call: TRBJ2-7
v_call: TRBV11-2
cdr3_length: 15

cdr3_aa: CASSSRRLAGDTGELFF
j_call: TRBJ2-2
v_call: TRBV5-6
cdr3_length: 17

cdr3_aa: CASSLRRTEAFF
j_call: TRBJ1-1
v_call: TRBV12-3/TRBV12-4
cdr3_length: 12

cdr3_aa: CASSQGQGWGNEQFF
j_call: TRBJ2-1
v_call: TRBV4-3
cdr3_length: 15

cdr3_aa: CASSALGTGVYEQYF
j_call: TRBJ2-7
v_call: TRBV28
cdr3_length: 15

cdr3_aa: CASSFAGGGADTQYF
j_call: TRBJ2-3
v_call: TRBV25-1
cdr3_length: 15

cdr3_aa: CASSLRQGDSPLHF
j_call: TRBJ1-6
v_call: TRBV5-4
cdr3_length: 14

cdr3_aa: CASSQDPGQGRYGYTF
j_call: TRBJ1-2
v_call: TRBV4-3
cdr3_length: 16

cdr3_aa: CATSATRERVGELFF
j_call: TRBJ2-2
v_call: TRBV24-1
cdr3_length: 15

cdr3_aa: CATSRDRGSSEKLFF
j_call: TRBJ1-4
v_call: TRBV15
cdr3_length: 15

cdr3_aa: CASSTSGWENEQFF
j_call: TRBJ2-1
v_call: TRBV6-2/TRBV6-3
cdr3_length: 14

cdr3_aa: CASNWRGAYGYTF
j_call: TRBJ1-2
v_call: TRBV5-4
cdr3_length: 13

cdr3_aa: CASSPLWRVGTNEKLFF
j_call: TRBJ1-4
v_call: TRBV9
cdr3_length: 17

cdr3_aa: CASSPQGGSLANTGELFF
j_call: TRBJ2-2
v_call: TRBV5-1
cdr3_length: 18

cdr3_aa: CASSWGGSTDTQYF
j_call: TRBJ2-3
v_call: TRBV6-2/TRBV6-3
cdr3_length: 14

cdr3_aa: CASSQGSRAGLPYEQYF
j_call: TRBJ2-7
v_call: TRBV4-2
cdr3_length: 17

cdr3_aa: CASSLQGSSYNEQFF
j_call: TRBJ2-1
v_call: TRBV6-5
cdr3_length: 15

cdr3_aa: CASSPIRDRGYNEQFF
j_call: TRBJ2-1
v_call: TRBV11-2
cdr3_length: 16

cdr3_aa: CASSPVRGMNTGELFF
j_call: TRBJ2-2
v_call: TRBV14
cdr3_length: 16